These 12 T cell receptor beta chains share one sample of origin, sequenced in a study of blood T cell repertoires in COVID-19. The protocol was immunoSEQ multiplex PCR, while the TCRdb copy is restricted to in-frame clones and leaves out a portion. The sample yields 20,000 to 25,000 clones, less than 90% seen once. The sequenced sample was peripheral blood. The receptors originated from a man aged 35-49 years with acute or convalescent COVID-19.

V and J are TRBV5-1 and TRBJ1-3; TRBD1 matches 9 bases. The ends lost 0 bases at V and 0 bases at J; junction bases unmatched: 4. This CDR3 is 17 amino acids long. Germline CDR1 reads SGHRS; CDR2 reads YFSETQ. The CDR3 DNA reads TGCGCCAGCAGCTTGGATGGGACAGGGTACTCTGGAAACACCATATATTTT. Its translation: CASSLDGTGYSGNTIYF.

This clone was seen only a few times. The chain recombines TRBV30 with TRBJ2-1; D remains ambiguous. The CDR3 is made up of 13 amino acids. Per the germline V gene, CDR1 is GTSNPN and CDR2 is SVGIG (reference sequence). V was cut by 4 bases and J by 0 bases, with 7 bases left in between. CDR3 region: CAWTPSSYNEQFF. The CDR3 DNA sequence: TGTGCCTGGACGCCTAGCTCCTACAATGAGCAGTTCTTC.

This chain uses TRBV4-1 with TRBJ1-1, with D possibly TRBD1 on 6 matching bases. Germline CDR1 MGHRA, CDR2 YSYEKL. The CDR3 loop spans 13 amino acids. The germline V and J ends were trimmed by 7 bases and 6 bases, with 15 bases remaining between them. Written as DNA, the CDR3 is TGCGCCAGCACGCCACAGGGAATCGCTGAAGCTTTCTTT. As protein: CASTPQGIAEAFF.

J is TRBJ2-5 and V is TRBV7-9; D is perhaps TRBD1 (5 bases). With 4 bases removed from V and 1 base from J, the gap between germline ends came to 13 bases. Germline V CDR1 and CDR2: SEHNR, FQNEAQ (reference sequence). This CDR3 is 15 amino acids long. CDR3 sequence: CASSSRQTPQETQYF. The CDR3 DNA sequence: TGTGCCAGCAGCTCGCGACAGACCCCCCAAGAGACCCAGTACTTC. Complete variable domain (other parts from reference TRBV7-9 and TRBJ2-5): DTGVSQNPRHKITKRGQNVTFRCDPISEHNRLYWYRQTLGQGPEFLTYFQNEAQLEKSRLLSDRFSAERPKGSFSTLEIQRTEQGDSAMYLCASSSRQTPQETQYFGPGTRLLVL.

CDR3 coding DNA: TGTGCCATCAGTACCTCCGGGACAGGGACCTCTTTGGACGAGCAGTACTTC. Translation gives CAISTSGTGTSLDEQYF. V gene TRBV10-3 combines with J gene TRBJ2-7, with 9 bases aligning to TRBD1. With V trimmed by 5 bases and J by 5 bases, 16 bases remained unmatched. Germline-derived CDR1 and CDR2 are ENHRY and SYGVKD. This CDR3 has 17 residues.

The CDR3 region is CASSAGRTAGELFF. As DNA, the CDR3 is TGTGCCAGCAGTGCCGGGAGGACGGCCGGGGAGCTGTTTTTT. The chain is built from TRBV2 and TRBJ2-2; 7 bases line up with TRBD2. CDR3 length: 14 residues. With V trimmed by 4 bases and J by 6 bases, 5 bases remained unmatched. CDR1 SNHLY and CDR2 FYNNEI come from the germline V gene.

This rearrangement joins TRBV5-5 to TRBJ2-7; D may be TRBD2 (6 bases). This CDR3 is built from 16 residues. V shed 0 bases and J shed 2 bases, with 15 bases lying between them. Germline assignment: CDR1 SGHKS and CDR2 YYEKEE (reference sequence). The CDR3 loop is CASSLAGGTIPYEQYF. CDR3 nucleotide sequence: TGTGCCAGCAGCTTGGCCGGGGGTACGATACCCTACGAGCAGTACTTC.

The chain uses TRBV6-1 and TRBJ2-5; 8 bases align to TRBD1. J was trimmed by 5 bases and V by 2 bases; bases with no gene match: 4. CDR3 length: 14 residues. CDR1 MNHNS and CDR2 SASEGT come from the germline V gene. Here the CDR3 reads CASSENRGYETQYF. The CDR3 coding sequence is TGTGCCAGCAGTGAAAACAGGGGGTACGAGACCCAGTACTTC.

This clone was recorded once. The V and J genes are TRBV7-3 and TRBJ2-5; TRBD2 agrees at 7 bases. J gave up 5 bases and V 4 bases, and 10 bases lay outside the gene matches. CDR1 SGHTA and CDR2 FQGTGA come from the germline V gene. The CDR3 consists of 15 residues. In nucleotides, the CDR3 is TGTGCCAGCAGCTCGCGGGGGACCCTCGGGGAGACCCAGTACTTC. Its protein product is CASSSRGTLGETQYF.

The chain is built from TRBV11-3 and TRBJ1-1; maybe TRBD1 (6 bases). This CDR3 is 15 amino acids long. Trimming took 1 base from V and 0 from J, leaving 9 bases between them. The germline gives CDR1 SGHNT, CDR2 YENEEA. The CDR3 spells CASSLAGDLNTEAFF. The DNA for the CDR3 is TGTGCCAGCAGCTTAGCAGGGGATTTGAACACTGAAGCTTTCTTT. Looking up the rest from reference TRBV11-3 and TRBJ1-1 gives the full variable domain: EAGVVQSPRYKIIEKKQPVAFWCNPISGHNTLYWYLQNLGQGPELLIRYENEEAVDDSQLPKDRFSAERLKGVDSTLKIQPAELGDSAVYLCASSLAGDLNTEAFFGQGTRLTVV.

The chain joins TRBV5-4 to TRBJ2-7; D call uncertain. Germline CDR1 SGHNT, CDR2 YYREEE (reference sequence). V lost 0 bases to trimming and J lost 0 bases, with 10 bases between them. The CDR3 spans 15 residues. CDR3 sequence reads: CASSLGHIPSYEQYF. The CDR3 DNA follows: TGTGCCAGCAGCTTGGGGCATATACCCTCCTACGAGCAGTACTTC.

The CDR3: CSANRGYTF. Here the CDR3 DNA reads TGCAGCGCAAACAGGGGTTACACCTTC. This chain connects TRBV29-1 to TRBJ1-2, with TRBD1 matching over 7 bases. The CDR3 loop spans 9 amino acids. Germline CDR1 reads SQVTM; CDR2 reads ANQGSEA. The ends lost 7 bases at V and 11 bases at J; junction bases unmatched: 4.